These 21 T cell receptor beta chains share one sample of origin, sequenced in a study of shared T cell receptors in the human thymus (dated by TCRdb to about 2021). The method behind the library was the immunoSEQ multiplex PCR assay. The source is immuneACCESS, and TCRdb retained only in-frame sequences with V and J called. Part of the clones is not carried over; for the studies checked, unresolved V genes explain less than half of this, and the remainder is unexplained. In this sample the table shows 550,000 to 800,000 clones, approximately 85% of which occur a single time. The leading ten clones occupy around 0.0094% of the sample. These same data were also listed under a study on human thymus T cells.

Specimen: thymocytes. The receptors derive from a girl less than two years old with a congenital heart defect. Donor details come from another sample of the same person, matched by shared clones.

The chain employs TRBV27 and TRBJ1-2; possible D gene TRBD1, 6 bases. The CDR3 sequence is 12 residues long. Germline CDR1 reads MNHEY; CDR2 reads SMNVEV (reference sequence). Trimming removed 6 bases from V and 4 bases from J, with 9 bases in between. As DNA, the CDR3 is TGTGCCAGCAGAGGGGGGGGCTATGGCTACACCTTC. It translates to CASRGGGYGYTF.

This rearrangement joins TRBV7-2 to TRBJ1-6, with 7 bases identical to TRBD1. After removal of 6 bases from V and 10 bases from J, the junction contained 15 bases not matched to a gene. The CDR3 covers 16 residues. CDR1 is SGHTA, CDR2 FQGNSA, per germline. The CDR3 DNA is TGTGCCAGCAGTCAAGACAGGGTCTGGGGCAAATCACCCCTCCACTTT. It is translated as CASSQDRVWGKSPLHF.

The V call is TRBV5-1, the J call TRBJ1-3; D not resolved. The CDR3 is 16 residues long. Germline V gene data show CDR1 as SGHRS and CDR2 as YFSETQ. Trimming cost V 2 bases and J 4 bases, with 16 bases left between them. CDR3 sequence: CASSFAFGVEGNTIYF. Here the CDR3 DNA reads TGCGCCAGCAGCTTCGCATTCGGGGTGGAAGGAAACACCATATATTTT.

The rearrangement joins TRBV6-5 to TRBJ1-1, with unresolved D. The CDR3 extends over 15 amino acids. With 2 bases removed from V and 1 base from J, the gap between germline ends came to 11 bases. The germline V gene has CDR1 MNHEY and CDR2 SVGAGI. This CDR3 is CASSYEGGKNTEAFF. The CDR3 DNA is TGTGCCAGCAGTTACGAGGGAGGAAAGAACACTGAAGCTTTCTTT.

This rearrangement joins TRBV11-1 to TRBJ2-7, with 7 bases identical to TRBD1. Trimming took 7 bases from V and 2 from J; bases not matched to a gene: 14. Germline CDR1 and CDR2: SGHAT and FQDESV (reference sequence). The CDR3 extends over 16 amino acids. The CDR3 here is CASTEDVGGSPYEQYF. CDR3 bases: TGTGCCAGCACCGAAGACGTAGGGGGCAGTCCCTACGAGCAGTACTTC.

The rearrangement links TRBV2 to TRBJ1-5; 9 nucleotides align to TRBD1. The CDR3 sequence is 16 residues long. Germline CDR1 SNHLY, CDR2 FYNNEI. Germline trimming cut 6 bases from V and 0 bases from J; bases unmatched to any gene: 6. Here the CDR3 reads CASRSHRGLSNQPQHF. CDR3 nucleotide sequence: TGTGCCAGCAGGTCCCACAGGGGGCTTAGCAATCAGCCCCAGCATTTT.

The genes are TRBV11-2 and TRBJ1-1, with a tentative D call TRBD1 (5 bases). The CDR3 is made up of 19 amino acids. Deletions cut 0 bases from V and 1 base from J, with 21 bases between. Germline V CDR1 and CDR2: SGHAT, FQNNGV. The CDR3 bases are TGTGCCAGCAGCTTAGATAATTCCGAGACAAGGAGGGGGAACACTGAAGCTTTCTTT. Translated, it gives CASSLDNSETRRGNTEAFF.

This sequence joins TRBV5-6 and TRBJ2-3; 12 bases fit TRBD2. Per the germline V gene, CDR1 is SGHDT and CDR2 is YYEEEE. This CDR3 region has 17 residues. The ends lost 0 bases at V and 5 bases at J; junction bases unmatched: 7. CDR3 residues: CASSLAPLLAGGDTQYF. Here the CDR3 DNA reads TGTGCCAGCAGCTTGGCCCCCTTACTAGCGGGGGGAGATACGCAGTATTTT.

The table lists this clone with a few counts. The chain combines TRBV28 with TRBJ1-2; possible D gene TRBD1, 6 bases. The V end was cut by 10 bases, the J end by 4 bases, with 16 bases between. The length of the CDR3 is 13 residues. Germline lookup yields CDR1 MDHEN and CDR2 SYDVKM. CDR3 amino acids: CANSGQFGYGYTF. CDR3 sequence (DNA): TGTGCCAATTCTGGACAGTTCGGCTATGGCTACACCTTC.

The chain has TRBV10-2 and TRBJ1-5, with TRBD1 matching 8 bases. V was pared by 5 bases and J by 5 bases, with 11 bases of the junction left unmatched. CDR1 and CDR2 from the germline V gene are WSHSY and SAAADI. CDR3 length: 16 residues. CDR3 coding DNA: TGCGCCAGCAGTCCCTTGACCGGGACAGGAGATCAGCCCCAGCATTTT. Translation gives CASSPLTGTGDQPQHF.

The chain joins TRBV6-1 to TRBJ1-6; a weak D match, TRBD1 (5 bases). Trimming removed 2 bases at V and 5 bases at J, with 16 bases between. Germline loops: CDR1 MNHNS, CDR2 SASEGT. CDR3 length: 17 residues. CDR3 sequence: CASSESIRVGDNSPLHF. In DNA form, the CDR3 reads TGTGCCAGCAGTGAATCGATCAGGGTAGGGGATAATTCACCCCTCCACTTT.

The CDR3 spells CASSYLPTANEKLFF. CDR3 nucleotides: TGTGCCAGCAGCTACCTCCCGACAGCTAATGAAAAACTGTTTTTT. This sequence joins TRBV9 and TRBJ1-4; a possible D gene is TRBD1 (5 bases). The CDR3 totals 15 residues. V gave up 4 bases and J gave up 3 bases, with 13 bases separating them. CDR1 and CDR2 (germline): SGDLS, YYNGEE.

The chain recombines TRBV14 with TRBJ1-5; possibly TRBD1 for D (5 bases). The CDR3 length is 13 residues. Germline CDR1 and CDR2: SGHDN and FVKESK. V gave up 2 bases and J gave up 7 bases, with 9 bases separating them. The chain's CDR3 is CASSQIQGQPQHF. The DNA for the CDR3 is TGTGCCAGCAGCCAAATCCAGGGCCAGCCCCAGCATTTT.

This clone showed up just once. Here the CDR3 reads CASSSSTGINEQFF. The CDR3 DNA follows: TGTGCCAGCAGCTCCTCGACAGGTATCAATGAGCAGTTCTTC. This chain uses TRBV14 with TRBJ2-1; weak D call: TRBD1 (6 bases). Trimming removed 5 bases from V and 6 bases from J, with 14 bases in between. The length of the CDR3 is 14 residues. Germline-derived CDR1 and CDR2 are SGHDN and FVKESK.

The CDR3 bases are TGCGCCAGCAGCCAATCGACCCCTCGTGGAGGGGCGAAAAATTCACCCCTCCACTTT. This encodes CASSQSTPRGGAKNSPLHF. V is TRBV4-1 and J is TRBJ1-6, with a tentative D call TRBD1 (5 bases). V was clipped by 2 bases and J by 7 bases, with 24 bases between them. The CDR3 contains 19 residues. Germline values: CDR1 MGHRA, CDR2 YSYEKL.

This chain joins TRBV5-5 and TRBJ1-3, with a tentative D call TRBD1 (5 bases). This CDR3 comprises 14 residues. V was shortened by 2 bases and J by 4 bases, with 10 bases between the two germline ends. The germline V gene encodes CDR1 SGHKS and CDR2 YYEKEE (reference sequence). CDR3 region: CASSFSREGNTIYF. CDR3 DNA sequence: TGTGCCAGCAGCTTTTCCAGGGAAGGAAACACCATATATTTT. Drawing the rest from reference TRBV5-5 and TRBJ1-3, the complete variable domain is DAGVTQSPTHLIKTRGQQVTLRCSPISGHKSVSWYQQVLGQGPQFIFQYYEKEERGRGNFPDRFSARQFPNYSSELNVNALLLGDSALYLCASSFSREGNTIYFGEGSWLTVV.

This chain joins TRBV9 and TRBJ2-5; D is unclear. The CDR3 has 16 amino acids. Trimming stripped 0 bases from V and 5 bases from J, with 17 bases between. Per the germline V gene, CDR1 is SGDLS and CDR2 is YYNGEE. In DNA form, the CDR3 reads TGTGCCAGCAGCGTAGGATGGAGCACAAATCAGGAGACCCAGTACTTC. It codes for CASSVGWSTNQETQYF.

The genes are TRBV2 and TRBJ1-5, with D uncertain. Germline V gives CDR1 SNHLY, CDR2 FYNNEI. Trimming shortened V by 5 bases and J by 0 bases, and 17 bases separated the two germline ends. The CDR3 runs 17 residues. The CDR3 DNA sequence: TGTGCCAGCAGTCGTCACCCAGACACCTATAGCAATCAGCCCCAGCATTTT. This translates into CASSRHPDTYSNQPQHF.

In this sample, this clone turned up a few times. The chain couples TRBV5-6 to TRBJ1-2; 7 bases are shared with TRBD1. The CDR3 runs to 14 residues. V dropped 4 bases and J dropped 4; count of bases not matched to a gene: 7. Germline CDR1 reads SGHDT; CDR2 reads YYEEEE. This chain's CDR3 is CASSRNRGTYGYTF. CDR3 coding DNA: TGTGCCAGCAGCCGCAACAGGGGAACCTATGGCTACACCTTC.

The chain links TRBV5-1 to TRBJ1-1; D remains ambiguous. The CDR3 totals 12 residues. Germline V gives CDR1 SGHRS, CDR2 YFSETQ. V was shortened by 2 bases and J by 6 bases, with 8 bases between the two germline ends. This CDR3 reads CASSLTPAEAFF. CDR3 DNA sequence: TGCGCCAGCAGCTTAACTCCGGCTGAAGCTTTCTTT. The variable domain in full, completed from reference TRBV5-1 and TRBJ1-1, reads KAGVTQTPRYLIKTRGQQVTLSCSPISGHRSVSWYQQTPGQGLQFLFEYFSETQRNKGNFPGRFSGRQFSNSRSEMNVSTLELGDSALYLCASSLTPAEAFFGQGTRLTVV.

The V gene is TRBV14, the J gene TRBJ1-6, with D tentatively TRBD1 (5 bases). V was shortened by 4 bases and J by 8 bases, with 18 bases between the two germline ends. The CDR3 totals 16 residues. CDR1 and CDR2 (germline): SGHDN, FVKESK. The CDR3 protein is CASSPSGGGSDSPLHF. The CDR3 nucleotides are TGTGCCAGCAGCCCCTCCGGGGGGGGAAGCGATTCACCCCTCCACTTT.